The 8 T cell receptor beta chains presented below share a single source sample, sequenced in a study of blood T cell repertoires in COVID-19. Using immunoSEQ multiplex PCR, the repertoire was profiled, and TCRdb retains in-frame clones only, with some absent. The sample has fewer than 200,000 clones, over 60% seen once. What was sequenced was peripheral blood. All receptors derive from a woman older than 75 with acute or convalescent COVID-19.

The gene calls are TRBV19 and TRBJ2-3; 7 bases are a match to TRBD2. CDR3 size: 16 residues. Germline lookup yields CDR1 LNHDA and CDR2 SQIVND (reference sequence). V shed 5 bases and J 3 bases; nucleotides not matched to a gene: 11. CDR3 DNA: TGTGCCAGTAGTCCGCGGTTGCGGGGGAGTACAGATACGCAGTATTTT. Its protein is CASSPRLRGSTDTQYF.

The rearrangement joins TRBV4-1 to TRBJ1-1; no reliable D call. Per the germline V gene, CDR1 is MGHRA and CDR2 is YSYEKL. CDR3 length equals 16 residues. V was trimmed by 1 base and J by 0 bases, leaving 12 bases between them. The CDR3 coding sequence is TGCGCCAGCAGCCAAGCGGAGACCAGCCTGAACACTGAAGCTTTCTTT. It encodes CASSQAETSLNTEAFF.

J is TRBJ2-3 and V is TRBV19, with 11 bases identical to TRBD1. Trimming took 6 bases from V and 3 from J; bases not matched to a gene: 11. The CDR3 spans 17 residues. Germline CDR1 reads LNHDA; CDR2 reads SQIVND (reference sequence). The CDR3 reads CASSLGQGAIGTDTQYF. Written as DNA, the CDR3 is TGTGCCAGTAGCCTCGGACAGGGGGCGATCGGGACAGATACGCAGTATTTT.

This chain joins TRBV4-1 and TRBJ1-1, with TRBD1 matching 7 bases. V lost 0 bases to trimming and J lost 0 bases; unmatched junction nucleotides: 10. Germline CDR1 is MGHRA and CDR2 is YSYEKL. The CDR3 totals 18 residues. CDR3: CASSQDRFIDRVNTEAFF. The CDR3 DNA reads as TGCGCCAGCAGCCAAGATAGGTTCATTGACAGGGTGAACACTGAAGCTTTCTTT.

This chain's CDR3 is CASSLVNSRARSGANVLTF. As DNA, the CDR3 is TGTGCCAGCAGCTTAGTGAATTCCAGGGCCCGCTCTGGGGCCAACGTCCTGACTTTC. The rearrangement joins TRBV7-8 to TRBJ2-6, with D perhaps TRBD1 (5 bases). The CDR3 runs to 19 residues. Deletions cut 1 base from V and 0 bases from J, with 16 bases between. Germline V lookup: CDR1 SGHVS, CDR2 FQNEAQ.

This clone was picked up one time. The V gene is TRBV19, the J gene TRBJ2-7, with D maybe TRBD2 (7 bases). The germline V and J ends were trimmed by 9 bases and 4 bases, with 16 bases remaining between them. Germline V lookup: CDR1 LNHDA, CDR2 SQIVND (reference sequence). CDR3 length equals 13 residues. CDR3 region: CARTGGPAYEQYF. The CDR3 bases are TGTGCCAGAACGGGGGGCCCCGCTTACGAGCAGTACTTC.

This clone occurred once. The chain carries TRBV25-1 and TRBJ2-2; the match to TRBD1 covers 9 bases. Germline V CDR1 and CDR2: MGHDK, SYGVNS. This CDR3 has 16 amino acids. Trimming cost V 3 bases and J 3 bases; bases outside gene matches: 5. This CDR3 is CASSEGGQGYTGELFF. The CDR3 DNA is TGTGCCAGCAGTGAGGGGGGACAGGGTTACACCGGGGAGCTGTTTTTT.

The chain couples TRBV6-5 to TRBJ2-3, with 7 bases identical to TRBD2. Per germline, CDR1 MNHEY and CDR2 SVGAGI. With V trimmed by 2 bases and J by 2 bases, 4 bases remained unmatched. This CDR3 is 15 amino acids long. In DNA form, the CDR3 reads TGTGCCAGCAGTTACGGCGGGGGAAACACAGATACGCAGTATTTT. Translated: CASSYGGGNTDTQYF.